The clone carrying this T cell receptor beta chain turned up a few times. The antigen remains unidentified. This record comes from a study of blood T cells in healthy people across ages. Study findings and constraints: Both higher diversity and more naive CD4+ cells marked long-lived donors when set against aged donors.

Next came a second PCR, run for about 6 to 11 cycles, which used a sample-barcoded 5' primer along with a J-beta primer mix. All cDNA molecules were each tagged by a template-switch adaptor with 12 random nucleotides. TCRdb independently ran MiXCR on the 5' RACE reads; one entry per CDR3 protein. The sample lists some 640,000 distinct CDR3 sequences, under 30% occurring once. The V end lost 4 bases, the J end lost 5 bases, and 15 bases lay between the germline ends. The CDR3 totals 15 residues. Germline CDR1 and CDR2: LGHDT and YNNKEL (reference sequence). The J gene is TRBJ2-1, the V gene TRBV3-1; either TRBD1 or TRBD2 may fit D (5 bases each). The sequenced sample consisted of blood. The receptor was isolated from a woman of 80 years or more in good health. The CDR3 spells CASSPRGVRNNEQFF. The CDR3 DNA reads TGTGCCAGCAGCCCGCGAGGGGTTCGCAACAATGAGCAGTTCTTC.